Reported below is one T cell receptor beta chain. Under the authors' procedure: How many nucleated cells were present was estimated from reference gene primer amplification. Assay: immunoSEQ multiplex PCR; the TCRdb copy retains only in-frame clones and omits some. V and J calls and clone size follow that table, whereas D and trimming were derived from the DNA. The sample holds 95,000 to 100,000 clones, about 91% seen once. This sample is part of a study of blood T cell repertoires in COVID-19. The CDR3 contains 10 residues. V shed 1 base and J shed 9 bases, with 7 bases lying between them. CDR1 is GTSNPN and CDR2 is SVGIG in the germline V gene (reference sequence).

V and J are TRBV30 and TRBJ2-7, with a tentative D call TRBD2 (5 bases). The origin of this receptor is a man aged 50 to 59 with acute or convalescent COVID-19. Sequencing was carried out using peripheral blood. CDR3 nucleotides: TGTGCCTGGAGTGGACGGGGGCAGTACTTC. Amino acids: CAWSGRGQYF. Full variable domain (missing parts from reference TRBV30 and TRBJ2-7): SQTIHQWPATLVQPVGSPLSLECTVEGTSNPNLYWYRQAAGRGLQLLFYSVGIGQISSEVPQNLSASRPQDRQFILSSKKLLLSDSGFYLCAWSGRGQYFGPGTRLTVT.